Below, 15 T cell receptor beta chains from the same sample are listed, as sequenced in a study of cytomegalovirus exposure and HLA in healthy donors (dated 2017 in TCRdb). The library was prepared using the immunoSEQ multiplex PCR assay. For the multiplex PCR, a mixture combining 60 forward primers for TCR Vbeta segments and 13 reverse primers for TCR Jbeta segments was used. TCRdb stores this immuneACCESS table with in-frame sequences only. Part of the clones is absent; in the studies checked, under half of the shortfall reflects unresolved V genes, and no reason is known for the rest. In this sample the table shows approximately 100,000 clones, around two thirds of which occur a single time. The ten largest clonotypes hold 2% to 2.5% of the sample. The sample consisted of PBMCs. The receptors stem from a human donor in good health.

The CDR3 reads CASSPGQGLGNSPLHF. Here the CDR3 DNA reads TGTGCCAGCAGCCCCGGACAGGGTTTGGGCAATTCACCCCTCCACTTT. V usage is TRBV7-9 and J usage is TRBJ1-6, with TRBD1 identical over 8 bases. Germline CDR1 is SEHNR and CDR2 is FQNEAQ (reference sequence). The CDR3 contains 16 residues. Trimming cost V 5 bases and J 7 bases; bases outside gene matches: 10.

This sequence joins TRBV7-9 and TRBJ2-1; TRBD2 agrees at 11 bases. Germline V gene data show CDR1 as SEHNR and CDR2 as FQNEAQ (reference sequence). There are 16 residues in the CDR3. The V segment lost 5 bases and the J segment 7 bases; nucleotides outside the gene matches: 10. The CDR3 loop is CASSDRTSGSRNEQFF. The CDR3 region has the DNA TGTGCCAGCAGCGACCGAACTAGCGGGAGTCGGAATGAGCAGTTCTTC.

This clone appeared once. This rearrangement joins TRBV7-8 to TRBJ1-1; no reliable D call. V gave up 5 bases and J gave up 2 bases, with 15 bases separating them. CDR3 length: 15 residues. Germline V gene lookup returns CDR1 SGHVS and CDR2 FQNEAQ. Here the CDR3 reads CASSLGILTNTEAFF. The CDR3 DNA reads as TGTGCCAGCAGCCTCGGGATCCTAACCAACACTGAAGCTTTCTTT.

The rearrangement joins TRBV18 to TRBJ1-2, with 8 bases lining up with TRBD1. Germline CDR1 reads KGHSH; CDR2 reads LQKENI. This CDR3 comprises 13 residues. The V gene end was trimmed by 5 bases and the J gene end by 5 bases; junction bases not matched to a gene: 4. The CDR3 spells CASSEGQEYGYTF. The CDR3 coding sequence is TGTGCCAGCTCAGAGGGACAGGAATATGGCTACACCTTC.

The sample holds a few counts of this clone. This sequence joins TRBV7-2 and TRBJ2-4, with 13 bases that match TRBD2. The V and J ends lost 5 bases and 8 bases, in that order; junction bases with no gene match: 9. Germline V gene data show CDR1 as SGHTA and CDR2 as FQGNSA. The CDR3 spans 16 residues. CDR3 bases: TGTGCCAGCAGCACTAGCGGGAGGGCTGGGAGGGACATTCAGTACTTC. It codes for CASSTSGRAGRDIQYF.

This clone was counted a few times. The CDR3 reads CASSLAPGEETQYF. The CDR3 DNA reads as TGTGCCAGCAGCTTGGCCCCAGGGGAAGAGACCCAGTACTTC. The gene calls are TRBV5-4 and TRBJ2-5, with D possibly TRBD1 on 6 matching bases. Germline V CDR1 and CDR2: SGHNT, YYREEE (reference sequence). Trimming pared 0 bases from V and 3 bases from J, leaving 9 bases between. The length of the CDR3 is 14 residues.

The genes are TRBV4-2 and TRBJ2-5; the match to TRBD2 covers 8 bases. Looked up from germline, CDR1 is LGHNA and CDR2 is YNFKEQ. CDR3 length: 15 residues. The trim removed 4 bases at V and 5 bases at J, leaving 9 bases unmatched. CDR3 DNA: TGTGCCAGCAGCCTGACGGGGGGGGTAAAGGAGACCCAGTACTTC. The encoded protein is CASSLTGGVKETQYF.

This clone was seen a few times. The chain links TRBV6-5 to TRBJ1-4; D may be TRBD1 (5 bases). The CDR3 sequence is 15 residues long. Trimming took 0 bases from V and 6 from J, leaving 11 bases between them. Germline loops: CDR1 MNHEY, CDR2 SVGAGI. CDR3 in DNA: TGTGCCAGCAGTTACTCTAGGGGAGGCGATGAAAAACTGTTTTTT. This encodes CASSYSRGGDEKLFF.

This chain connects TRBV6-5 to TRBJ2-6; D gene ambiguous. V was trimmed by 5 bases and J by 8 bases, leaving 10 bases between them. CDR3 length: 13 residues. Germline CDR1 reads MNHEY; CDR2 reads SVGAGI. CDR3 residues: CASSDNPPNVLTF. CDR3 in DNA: TGTGCCAGCAGTGACAACCCCCCCAACGTCCTGACTTTC.

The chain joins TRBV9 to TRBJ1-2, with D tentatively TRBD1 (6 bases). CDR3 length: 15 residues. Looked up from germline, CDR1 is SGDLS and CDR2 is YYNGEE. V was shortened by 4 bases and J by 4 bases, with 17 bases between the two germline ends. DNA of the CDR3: TGTGCCAGCAGCCCCCGGACAGAGAGAATCTATGGCTACACCTTC. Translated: CASSPRTERIYGYTF.

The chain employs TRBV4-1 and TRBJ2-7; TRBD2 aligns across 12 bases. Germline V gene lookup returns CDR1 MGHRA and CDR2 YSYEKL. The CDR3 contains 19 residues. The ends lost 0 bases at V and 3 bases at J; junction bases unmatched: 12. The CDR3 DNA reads TGCGCCAGCAGCCAAGATAGTATCTTCATACTAGCGGGGGGCTACGAGCAGTACTTC. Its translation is CASSQDSIFILAGGYEQYF.

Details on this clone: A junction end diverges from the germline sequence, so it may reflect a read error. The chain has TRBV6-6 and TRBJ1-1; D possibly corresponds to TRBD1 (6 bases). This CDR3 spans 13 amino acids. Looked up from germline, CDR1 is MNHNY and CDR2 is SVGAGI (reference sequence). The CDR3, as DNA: TGTGCCAGCAGTTACTCGGAGGCCTCAGGGGCTCCCTTT. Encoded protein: CASSYSEASGAPF.

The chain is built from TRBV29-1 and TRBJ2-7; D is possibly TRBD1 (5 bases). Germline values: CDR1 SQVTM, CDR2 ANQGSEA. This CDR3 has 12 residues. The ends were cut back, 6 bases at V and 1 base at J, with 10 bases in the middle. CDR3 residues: CSVSGLSYEQYF. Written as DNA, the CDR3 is TGCAGCGTATCAGGGTTATCCTACGAGCAGTACTTC.

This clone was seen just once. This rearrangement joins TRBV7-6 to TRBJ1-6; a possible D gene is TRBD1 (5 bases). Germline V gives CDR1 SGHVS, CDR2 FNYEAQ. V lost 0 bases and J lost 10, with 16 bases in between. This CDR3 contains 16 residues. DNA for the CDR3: TGTGCCAGCAGCTTAGCGCGGGGCCCTACCAACTCACCCCTCCACTTT. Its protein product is CASSLARGPTNSPLHF.

CDR3 in amino acids: CASSPRRGIPTQETQYF. DNA for the CDR3: TGTGCCAGCAGTCCCCGGCGGGGGATCCCTACTCAAGAGACCCAGTACTTC. This sequence joins TRBV27 and TRBJ2-5, with 7 nucleotides matching TRBD2. Germline CDR1 MNHEY, CDR2 SMNVEV (reference sequence). J lost 2 bases, V lost 5 bases, and 14 bases had no gene match. CDR3 length: 17 amino acids.